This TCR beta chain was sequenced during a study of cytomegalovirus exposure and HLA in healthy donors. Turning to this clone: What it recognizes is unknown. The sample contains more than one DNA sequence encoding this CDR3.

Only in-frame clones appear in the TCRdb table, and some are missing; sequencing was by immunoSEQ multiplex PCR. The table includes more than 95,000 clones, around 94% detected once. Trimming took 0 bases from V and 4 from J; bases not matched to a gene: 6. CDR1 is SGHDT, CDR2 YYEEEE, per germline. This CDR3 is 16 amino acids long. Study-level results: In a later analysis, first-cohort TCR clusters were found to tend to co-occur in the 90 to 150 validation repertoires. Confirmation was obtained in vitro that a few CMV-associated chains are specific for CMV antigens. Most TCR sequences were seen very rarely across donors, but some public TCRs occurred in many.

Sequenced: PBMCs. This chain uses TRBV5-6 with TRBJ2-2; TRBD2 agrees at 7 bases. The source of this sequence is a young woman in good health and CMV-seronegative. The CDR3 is CASSLGGPGGTGELFF. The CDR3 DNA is TGTGCCAGCAGCTTGGGAGGTCCGGGGGGCACCGGGGAGCTGTTTTTT. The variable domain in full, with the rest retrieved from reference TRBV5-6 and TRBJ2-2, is DAGVTQSPTHLIKTRGQQVTLRCSPKSGHDTVSWYQQALGQGPQFIFQYYEEEERQRGNFPDRFSGHQFPNYSSELNVNALLLGDSALYLCASSLGGPGGTGELFFGEGSRLTVL.